The 13 T cell receptor beta chains presented below share a single source sample, sequenced in a study of T cells in localized non-small cell lung cancer. Profiling relied on immunoSEQ multiplex PCR, and the TCRdb table lists in-frame clones only, not all of them. This table holds around 33,000 clones, 92% found once. Material: peripheral blood, obtained before any cancer treatment. The origin of the receptors is a female donor older than 55 with stage I lung adenocarcinoma.

This clone showed up just a few times. This chain connects TRBV30 to TRBJ1-1; D is uncertain. The CDR3 has 11 amino acids. In germline, CDR1 is GTSNPN, CDR2 SVGIG (reference sequence). V dropped 4 bases and J dropped 4 bases, with 7 bases sitting between them. CDR3 residues: CAWTEVTEAFF. CDR3 nucleotide sequence: TGTGCCTGGACCGAGGTCACTGAAGCTTTCTTT.

With regard to this clone: At the DNA level, this CDR3 is encoded by other sequences in the same sample as well. The V and J genes are TRBV11-3 and TRBJ1-4; D might be TRBD1 (6 bases). This CDR3 is built from 13 residues. Germline loops: CDR1 SGHNT, CDR2 YENEEA. V gave up 5 bases and J gave up 7 bases, with 11 bases separating them. CDR3 coding DNA: TGTGCCAGCAGCCCTAGAGGGGGTGAAAAACTGTTTTTT. It yields the protein CASSPRGGEKLFF.

V usage is TRBV10-1 and J usage is TRBJ1-2, with 9 bases identical to TRBD1. Germline-derived CDR1 and CDR2 are WNHNN and SYGVQD (reference sequence). The CDR3 consists of 13 residues. Losses at the gene ends were 5 bases for V and 8 bases for J; bases not matched to a gene: 6. Written as DNA, the CDR3 is TGCGCCAGCAGTCACGACAGGGGGGCCGGCTACACCTTC. It specifies CASSHDRGAGYTF.

The rearrangement links TRBV7-8 to TRBJ2-6; TRBD1 agrees at 7 bases. V gave up 5 bases and J gave up 1 base; unmatched junction bases: 11. The CDR3 is made up of 18 amino acids. Germline assignment: CDR1 SGHVS and CDR2 FQNEAQ. CDR3 region: CASSRRTGVISGANVLTF. The CDR3, as DNA: TGTGCCAGCAGCAGACGGACAGGTGTAATTTCTGGGGCCAACGTCCTGACTTTC.

CDR3 sequence: CASSLQKSNQPQHF. For the CDR3, the DNA is TGTGCCAGCAGCCTTCAAAAAAGCAATCAGCCCCAGCATTTT. V gene TRBV7-2 combines with J gene TRBJ1-5, with D hard to call. The CDR3 runs to 14 residues. V was pared by 5 bases and J by 1 base, with 9 bases between. Germline CDR1 SGHTA, CDR2 FQGNSA.

The genes are TRBV5-6 and TRBJ2-3; the D gene is possibly TRBD1 (7 bases). CDR3 length: 15 residues. V lost 3 bases and J lost 5, with 16 bases in between. Looked up from germline, CDR1 is SGHDT and CDR2 is YYEEEE. DNA for the CDR3: TGTGCCAGCAGCTCTCAGGGGGGTGGTGGAGATACGCAGTATTTT. Amino acids: CASSSQGGGGDTQYF.

The chain has TRBV5-1 and TRBJ2-5; TRBD1 matches at 7 bases. The V and J ends lost 2 bases and 5 bases, in that order; junction bases with no gene match: 6. CDR1 and CDR2 (germline): SGHRS, YFSETQ. The CDR3 is 14 residues long. The DNA for the CDR3 is TGCGCCAGCAGCTTTATCGGGACAGTCGAGACCCAGTACTTC. Protein sequence: CASSFIGTVETQYF.

The chain is built from TRBV4-3 and TRBJ2-6, with D unresolved. This CDR3 region has 13 residues. Germline CDR1 LGHNA, CDR2 YSLEER. The germline V and J ends were trimmed by 3 bases and 10 bases, with 10 bases remaining between them. CDR3 nucleotide sequence: TGCGCCAGCAGCCATCCCCTGGGGAACGTCCTGACTTTC. This codes for CASSHPLGNVLTF.

The chain carries TRBV30 and TRBJ1-3; D is perhaps TRBD1 (5 bases). Trimming removed 0 bases at V and 0 bases at J, with 6 bases between. The CDR3 is 14 amino acids. Germline values: CDR1 GTSNPN, CDR2 SVGIG (reference sequence). CDR3: CAWSVGPSGNTIYF. CDR3 nucleotides: TGTGCCTGGAGTGTGGGGCCCTCTGGAAACACCATATATTTT.

The chain joins TRBV28 to TRBJ2-7; no firm D call. Germline V lookup: CDR1 MDHEN, CDR2 SYDVKM. The V end lost 5 bases, the J end lost 6 bases, and 8 bases lay between the germline ends. The CDR3 has 11 residues. CDR3: CASSPRSEQYF. As DNA, the CDR3 is TGTGCCAGCAGTCCCCGAAGCGAGCAGTACTTC.

Only one count was recorded for this clone. The chain is built from TRBV25-1 and TRBJ1-1; tentatively, D is TRBD1 (6 bases). Trimming stripped 6 bases from V and 0 bases from J, with 11 bases between. Per germline, CDR1 MGHDK and CDR2 SYGVNS. The CDR3 contains 14 residues. CDR3 sequence reads: CASREAGVNTEAFF. CDR3 sequence (DNA): TGTGCCAGCAGGGAGGCAGGGGTGAACACTGAAGCTTTCTTT. Looking up the rest from reference TRBV25-1 and TRBJ1-1 gives the full variable domain: EADIYQTPRYLVIGTGKKITLECSQTMGHDKMYWYQQDPGMELHLIHYSYGVNSTEKGDLSSESTVSRIRTEHFPLTLESARPSHTSQYLCASREAGVNTEAFFGQGTRLTVV.

The chain is built from TRBV18 and TRBJ1-4; TRBD1 is a possible D gene (5 bases). Germline values: CDR1 KGHSH, CDR2 LQKENI. CDR3 length equals 15 residues. Trimming pared 6 bases from V and 5 bases from J, leaving 16 bases between. In nucleotides, the CDR3 is TGTGCCAGCTCCCACTCCGGGGCGATAAATGAAAAACTGTTTTTT. Residues: CASSHSGAINEKLFF.

This rearrangement joins TRBV5-1 to TRBJ2-7; 9 nucleotides agree with TRBD1. CDR3 length: 14 residues. The V segment lost 3 bases and the J segment 5 bases; nucleotides outside the gene matches: 6. CDR1 SGHRS and CDR2 YFSETQ come from the germline V gene. CDR3 residues: CASSSRTGEDEQYF. In DNA form, the CDR3 reads TGCGCCAGCAGCTCCCGGACAGGGGAGGACGAGCAGTACTTC.